These 2 T cell receptor beta chains share one sample of origin, sequenced in a study of T-cell memory formation after mild COVID-19. TCRdb itself ran the 5' RACE reads through MiXCR, one entry per CDR3 protein. The table records around 320,000 distinct CDR3 sequences, roughly 13% of them present only once. The sequenced material came from PBMCs or a T cell subset sorted from them (not recorded which). The receptors derive from a man aged 18 to 30 who had mild COVID-19 (a few samples of this study predate the infection). Cell type and time point are not known.

V usage is TRBV6-1 and J usage is TRBJ2-5; D is unclear. Between the trimmed V and J ends, which lost 6 bases and 2 bases, there was a span of 16 bases. The germline gives CDR1 MNHNS, CDR2 SASEGT. This CDR3 has 15 amino acids. The CDR3 loop is CASSASPLGQETQYF. As DNA, the CDR3 is TGTGCCAGCAGCGCTTCCCCGTTGGGACAAGAGACCCAGTACTTC.

This clonotype was recorded a few times. The genes are TRBV15 and TRBJ2-7; the match to TRBD1 covers 9 bases. V lost 4 bases to trimming and J lost 2 bases; unmatched junction nucleotides: 9. The CDR3 sequence is 16 residues long. From germline, CDR1 is LNHNV and CDR2 YYDKDF (reference sequence). This CDR3 is CATSNRDRDYPYEQYV. DNA of the CDR3: TGTGCCACCAGCAACCGGGACAGGGACTATCCCTACGAGCAGTACGTC.